This is a list of T cell receptor beta chains from one sample in a study of response to subunit inactivated influenza vaccine. TCRdb ran MiXCR on the RT-PCR reads and lists one entry per CDR3 protein. This table holds approximately 680,000 distinct CDR3 sequences, approximately 14% found once. The material sequenced was PBMCs from blood, taken about 11 days after vaccination. The source of these receptors is a man between 45 and 60 years old who received an inactivated influenza vaccine. Both conserved end residues are part of each CDR3. D genes are given only for firm matches. Only part of the rows carry a size: once, few, many, or a class if the clone is expanded.

size	D	V	J	DNA	CDR3
few	NA	TRBV4-3	TRBJ1-5	TGCGCCAGCAGCCAAGATTGGGTATGGGGTGCCCCGGTCAGCAATCAGCCCCAGCATTTT	CASSQDWVWGAPVSNQPQHF
NA	NA	TRBV14	TRBJ2-7	TGTGCCAGCAGCCAGGGACGGGACAATCGGCAGTACTTC	CASSQGRDNRQYF
many	TRBD1	TRBV18	TRBJ2-7	TGTGCCAGCTCACCCTCCGGGACAGGGGTCTACGAGCAGTACTTC	CASSPSGTGVYEQYF
few	NA	TRBV6-1	TRBJ2-3	TGTGCCAGCAACCTCGGGCTTATCACAGATACGCAGTATTTT	CASNLGLITDTQYF
many	NA	TRBV2	TRBJ1-2	TGTGCCAGACTATTGGGGCCTAACTATGGCTACACCTTC	CARLLGPNYGYTF
many	TRBD1	TRBV12-3/TRBV12-4	TRBJ2-7	TGTGCCAGCAGGGGGGGAGCAGGGGGCATCTACGAGCAGTACTTC	CASRGGAGGIYEQYF
few	TRBD2	TRBV11-1	TRBJ2-1	TGTGCCAGCAACCCAGCGGGAGGGGATGAGCAGTTCTTC	CASNPAGGDEQFF
NA	TRBD1	TRBV7-6	TRBJ2-5	TGTGCCAGCAGCCCGATTACAGGGGGCGTGGAGACCCAGTACTTC	CASSPITGGVETQYF
many	TRBD1	TRBV29-1	TRBJ2-1	TGCAGCGTACGCACGACAGGGAACTTTGAGCAGTTCTTC	CSVRTTGNFEQFF
few	NA	TRBV10-3	TRBJ2-1	TGTGCCATCAGTGAACGTGAGAGGGGTGAGCAGTTCTTC	CAISERERGEQFF
NA	TRBD1	TRBV10-3	TRBJ1-3	TGTGCCATCAGTAGACAGGGTGTTGGAAACACCATATATTTT	CAISRQGVGNTIYF
NA	NA	TRBV7-9	TRBJ1-6	TGTGCCAGCAGCTTAGAGGGGTTAAGGACACCCCTCCACTTT	CASSLEGLRTPLHF
NA	NA	TRBV29-1	TRBJ2-1	TGCAGCGGGCGGGGGCATGAGCAGTTCTTC	CSGRGHEQFF
few	TRBD2	TRBV11-2	TRBJ2-2	TGTGCCAGCAGCTCCAGACAGGCCCGGACTAGCGTGAACACCGGGGAGCTGTTTTTT	CASSSRQARTSVNTGELFF
few	TRBD2	TRBV28	TRBJ2-7	TGTGCCAGCAGAGGTTCAGCGGGAGCCTCCAACGAGCAGTACTTC	CASRGSAGASNEQYF
few	TRBD2	TRBV20-1	TRBJ2-7	TGCAGTGCTAGAGGGCGGGAGAGTCGGTACGAGCAGTACTTC	CSARGRESRYEQYF
NA	NA	TRBV29-1	TRBJ2-4	TGCAGCGTTACACAGGGTTTGTACATTCAGTACTTC	CSVTQGLYIQYF
few	TRBD1	TRBV29-1	TRBJ2-3	TGCAGCGTTGGAGGACTCTCAGGGGGCGCAACAGATACGCAGTATTTT	CSVGGLSGGATDTQYF
few	TRBD1	TRBV27	TRBJ2-5	TGTGCCAGCAGTTTGTGGGGGGACAGGGGACCCCAAGAGACCCAGTACTTC	CASSLWGDRGPQETQYF
NA	NA	TRBV4-2	TRBJ2-7	TGTGCCAGCAGCCAAGAAGGGTCCAACACCTACGAGCAGTACTTC	CASSQEGSNTYEQYF
NA	NA	TRBV6-2/TRBV6-3	TRBJ2-3	TGTGCCAGCAGTTCTTACCGGGGGAACACAGATACGCAGTATTTT	CASSSYRGNTDTQYF
few	NA	TRBV12-3/TRBV12-4	TRBJ2-7	TGTGCCAGCAGGGAAGACAACCGATTCTCCTACGAGCAGTACTTC	CASREDNRFSYEQYF
NA	TRBD2	TRBV11-1	TRBJ2-1	TGTGCCAGCAGCTTCCCTAGAGCGGGGACTAGCGGTTACAATGAGCAGTTCTTC	CASSFPRAGTSGYNEQFF
NA	NA	TRBV6-2/TRBV6-3	TRBJ1-5	TGTGCCAGCACCTACGATATCCGTAGCAATCAGCCCCAGCATTTT	CASTYDIRSNQPQHF
few	TRBD2	TRBV4-2	TRBJ2-5	TGTGCCAGCAGTGGAGCGGGAGACCTCAAAGAGACCCAGTACTTC	CASSGAGDLKETQYF
many	NA	TRBV6-5	TRBJ2-3	TGTGCCAGCAGTTACTCACTGGGCACAGATACGCAGTATTTT	CASSYSLGTDTQYF
few	TRBD2	TRBV20-1	TRBJ2-3	TGCAGTGCCCTTAGGGCGGGAGCCTCCACAGATACGCAGTATTTT	CSALRAGASTDTQYF
NA	NA	TRBV20-1	TRBJ2-5	TGCAGTGCTAGAGGTGGGCAGGGAACTGGACGATTAGGAGACCAAGAGACCCAGTACTTC	CSARGGQGTGRLGDQETQYF
few	TRBD1	TRBV5-5	TRBJ1-6	TGTGCCAGCAGCCCGGGACAGGGTCCATCACCCCTCCACTTT	CASSPGQGPSPLHF
NA	NA	TRBV18	TRBJ2-7	TGTGCCAGCTCACCGGTGGGCAGGGTGGGAACCTACGAGCAGTACTTC	CASSPVGRVGTYEQYF
few	TRBD2	TRBV30	TRBJ2-2	TGTGCCTGGAGTGTTCCGACTAGCGGGAGGGTACGAACCGGGGAGCTGTTTTTT	CAWSVPTSGRVRTGELFF
NA	NA	TRBV3-1	TRBJ2-7	TGTGCCAGCAGCCAACAGGCGGGCTACGAGCAGTACTTC	CASSQQAGYEQYF
NA	NA	TRBV24-1	TRBJ2-7	TGTGCCACCAGCGGCAGGGGACTCTACGAGCAGTACTTC	CATSGRGLYEQYF
NA	NA	TRBV11-3	TRBJ2-1	TGTGCCAGCAGCTTAGACTCAGTATTCGATGAGCAGTTCTTC	CASSLDSVFDEQFF
NA	TRBD1	TRBV15	TRBJ1-2	TGTGCCACCAGCGGAGACAGGGGGGACTATGGCTACACCTTC	CATSGDRGDYGYTF
NA	TRBD2	TRBV12-3/TRBV12-4	TRBJ2-1	TGTGCCAGCAGTTTCAAAGGACTAGCGGGATACAATGAGCAGTTCTTC	CASSFKGLAGYNEQFF
few	TRBD1	TRBV29-1	TRBJ1-2	TGCAGCGTTGAAGAAGAGGGGACAGGGAGGGGCTATGGCTACACCTTC	CSVEEEGTGRGYGYTF
NA	NA	TRBV20-1	TRBJ1-5	TGCAGTGCTAGACGGGGGGCCAACTTCAATCAGCCCCAGCATTTT	CSARRGANFNQPQHF
many	NA	TRBV12-3/TRBV12-4	TRBJ1-5	TGTGCCAGCAGTGTCGCAGGGTTTAGCAATCAGCCCCAGCATTTT	CASSVAGFSNQPQHF
few	NA	TRBV10-3	TRBJ1-2	TGTGCCATCAGTGGGGGAGGAATAAACTATGGCTACACCTTC	CAISGGGINYGYTF
NA	NA	TRBV11-3	TRBJ2-5	TGTGCCAGCAGCTTGCGGGACAACCGTCCGGAGACCCAGTACTTC	CASSLRDNRPETQYF
few	TRBD1	TRBV11-1	TRBJ2-7	TGTGCCAGCAGCTCTTTTCCCAACAGGGGGGATCTTTGGTACGAGCAGTACTTC	CASSSFPNRGDLWYEQYF
NA	NA	TRBV7-6	TRBJ1-1	TGTGCCAGCAGCAAGGTGGGGAATGAGAACACTGAAGCTTTCTTT	CASSKVGNENTEAFF
few	TRBD2	TRBV5-1	TRBJ2-1	TGCGCCAGCAGCAGGCGGACTAGAGACAATGAGCAGTTCTTC	CASSRRTRDNEQFF
NA	NA	TRBV11-2	TRBJ2-1	TGTGCCAGCAGCTCGCATGGACTGTATCTAACCGTGAGCTCCTACAATGAGCAGTTCTTC	CASSSHGLYLTVSSYNEQFF
few	NA	TRBV10-3	TRBJ1-5	TGTGCCATCAGGGACCAGCTCAGCAATCAGCCCCAGCATTTT	CAIRDQLSNQPQHF
few	TRBD2	TRBV6-2/TRBV6-3	TRBJ2-1	TGTGCCAGCAGCCTACCAACCCCATTGCGGGGGGGGCGCAATGAGCAGTTCTTC	CASSLPTPLRGGRNEQFF
NA	NA	TRBV20-1	TRBJ2-7	TGCAGTGCTAGGGAACAAACCTACGAGCAGTACTTC	CSAREQTYEQYF
few	TRBD1	TRBV29-1	TRBJ2-7	TGCAGCGTTGTCTACGGGACAGGCCTCTCCTACGAGCAGTACTTC	CSVVYGTGLSYEQYF
many	NA	TRBV6-1	TRBJ1-2	TGTGCCAGCAGTGAAGGACGTAAGACTAACTATGGCTACACCTTC	CASSEGRKTNYGYTF
many	NA	TRBV20-1	TRBJ2-5	TGCAGTGCTAGGGAAAGTCGGAAAACGGAGACCCAGTACTTC	CSARESRKTETQYF